What follows are 17 T cell receptor beta chains derived from one specimen sequenced in a study of blood T cell repertoires in COVID-19. Profiling relied on immunoSEQ multiplex PCR, and the TCRdb table lists in-frame clones only, not all of them. The table has more than 150,000 clones, approximately 82% seen once. Specimen: peripheral blood. The receptors originated from a woman between 50 and 59 years old with acute or convalescent COVID-19.

The chain couples TRBV11-2 to TRBJ1-1; 10 bases match TRBD1. V gave up 5 bases and J gave up 5 bases; unmatched junction bases: 8. This CDR3 spans 15 amino acids. Germline lookup yields CDR1 SGHAT and CDR2 FQNNGV. Here the CDR3 reads CASSPRQGARTEAFF. Written as DNA, the CDR3 is TGTGCCAGCAGCCCACGACAGGGGGCGCGGACTGAAGCTTTCTTT.

This chain connects TRBV19 to TRBJ2-7; tentative D call: TRBD2 (6 bases). Trimming removed 5 bases at V and 0 bases at J, with 11 bases between. The CDR3 totals 14 residues. Germline CDR1 LNHDA, CDR2 SQIVND (reference sequence). In nucleotides, the CDR3 is TGTGCCAGTAGTTCGGAGGGGACCTCCTACGAGCAGTACTTC. This encodes CASSSEGTSYEQYF.

This clone was observed a few times. This rearrangement joins TRBV19 to TRBJ2-1; tentatively, D is TRBD2 (5 bases). V lost 3 bases and J 10 bases, leaving 16 bases between the germline ends. Germline loops: CDR1 LNHDA, CDR2 SQIVND (reference sequence). This CDR3 is 14 amino acids long. In DNA form, the CDR3 reads TGTGCCAGTAGTATCTCGATTCGATCGGGGGAGCAGTTCTTC. Amino acids: CASSISIRSGEQFF.

V and J are TRBV6-5 and TRBJ1-1; TRBD1 is a possible D gene (5 bases). The V gene lost 5 bases and the J gene lost 1 base, with 11 bases spanning the gap. This CDR3 is built from 14 residues. Germline lookup yields CDR1 MNHEY and CDR2 SVGAGI. In DNA, the CDR3 is TGTGCCAGCAGTAGGGTAGGGGCGAACACTGAAGCTTTCTTT. Protein product: CASSRVGANTEAFF.

V gene TRBV6-1 combines with J gene TRBJ2-2, with D tentatively TRBD1 (5 bases). Germline CDR1 reads MNHNS; CDR2 reads SASEGT. V lost 3 bases to trimming and J lost 5 bases, with 10 bases between them. The CDR3 totals 14 residues. CDR3 loop: CASSELGRTGELFF. The CDR3 bases are TGTGCCAGCAGTGAGTTGGGGCGGACCGGGGAGCTGTTTTTT.

The gene calls are TRBV7-3 and TRBJ1-1; the D gene is possibly TRBD1 (5 bases). CDR3 length: 13 residues. The germline V gene has CDR1 SGHTA and CDR2 FQGTGA. Trimming shortened V by 5 bases and J by 4 bases, and 11 bases separated the two germline ends. The CDR3 spells CASSPLQGTEAFF. In DNA, the CDR3 is TGTGCCAGCAGCCCTCTCCAGGGCACTGAAGCTTTCTTT.

The chain has TRBV6-5 and TRBJ2-3; D gene unclear. The V end lost 8 bases, the J end lost 2 bases, and 14 bases lay between the germline ends. From germline, CDR1 is MNHEY and CDR2 SVGAGI. This CDR3 spans 14 amino acids. The CDR3 nucleotides read TGTGCCAGCTCCAATCGACTGCCCACAGATACGCAGTATTTT. It is translated as CASSNRLPTDTQYF.

The chain carries TRBV7-2 and TRBJ2-6; 7 bases are a match to TRBD2. CDR3 length equals 15 residues. The J segment lost 8 bases and the V segment lost 1 base, leaving 5 bases of the junction unmatched. Germline CDR1 SGHTA, CDR2 FQGNSA. CDR3 amino acids: CASSLGGGYPNVLTF. For the CDR3, the DNA is TGTGCCAGCAGCTTAGGGGGGGGGTACCCCAACGTCCTGACTTTC.

The rearrangement joins TRBV6-1 to TRBJ1-5; 11 nucleotides match TRBD1. CDR1 is MNHNS, CDR2 SASEGT, per germline. V shed 2 bases and J 5 bases; nucleotides not matched to a gene: 8. The CDR3 is 17 residues long. The CDR3 DNA is TGTGCCAGCAGTGAATTGTCCTGGACAGGGGGCGATCAGCCCCAGCATTTT. Translating it yields CASSELSWTGGDQPQHF.

The chain couples TRBV3-1 (or the pseudogene TRBV3-2) to TRBJ2-1; D is possibly TRBD2 (6 bases). The CDR3 is 15 residues long. CDR1 LGHDT and CDR2 YNNKEL come from the germline V gene (reference sequence). V was trimmed by 1 base and J by 3 bases, leaving 10 bases between them. The CDR3 sequence: CASSQGMTSYNEQFF. The CDR3 nucleotides read TGTGCCAGCAGCCAAGGGATGACTAGCTACAATGAGCAGTTCTTC.

This sequence joins TRBV27 and TRBJ1-3; possible D gene TRBD1, 5 bases. The CDR3 contains 15 residues. Trimming stripped 3 bases from V and 4 bases from J, with 13 bases between. CDR1 MNHEY and CDR2 SMNVEV come from the germline V gene (reference sequence). The DNA of the CDR3 is TGTGCCAGCAGTTTGCGGGGGGTTGTCGGAAACACCATATATTTT. Its protein is CASSLRGVVGNTIYF.

This chain uses TRBV7-3 with TRBJ2-2; a weak D match, TRBD1 (5 bases). The CDR3 sequence is 12 residues long. Trimming took 5 bases from V and 11 from J, leaving 12 bases between them. From germline, CDR1 is SGHTA and CDR2 FQGTGA. CDR3 sequence: CASSPQGPELFF. The CDR3 bases are TGTGCCAGCAGCCCGCAGGGTCCCGAGCTGTTTTTT. Full variable domain (remainder filled in from reference TRBV7-3 and TRBJ2-2): GAGVSQTPSNKVTEKGKYVELRCDPISGHTALYWYRQSLGQGPEFLIYFQGTGAADDSGLPNDRFFAVRPEGSVSTLKIQRTERGDSAVYLCASSPQGPELFFGEGSRLTVL.

This clone was seen a single time. This chain uses TRBV9 with TRBJ1-6; TRBD1 aligns across 9 bases. The germline CDR1 and CDR2 sequences are SGDLS and YYNGEE. The CDR3 sequence is 16 residues long. Trimming at V came to 3 bases and at J to 10 bases, leaving 11 bases not matched to a gene. CDR3 DNA sequence: TGTGCCAGCAGCGCCGCGACAGGGGGTTGGGAGTCACCCCTCCACTTT. Its protein product is CASSAATGGWESPLHF.

The gene calls are TRBV29-1 and TRBJ2-1; the D gene is possibly TRBD2 (5 bases). Germline-derived CDR1 and CDR2 are SQVTM and ANQGSEA. The V and J ends lost 6 bases and 5 bases respectively, with 11 bases between them. The CDR3 is 12 amino acids. The CDR3 sequence: CSVSLADNEQFF. The CDR3 nucleotides read TGCAGCGTGAGTCTAGCAGACAATGAGCAGTTCTTC.

This sequence joins TRBV5-4 and TRBJ1-1; D call uncertain. V was clipped by 1 base and J by 0 bases, with 7 bases between them. The V gene's germline CDR1 is SGHNT and CDR2 YYREEE (reference sequence). This CDR3 comprises 14 residues. CDR3 bases: TGTGCCAGCAGCTTGAGCCAGGTGAACACTGAAGCTTTCTTT. It encodes CASSLSQVNTEAFF.

This clone has only one observation. The chain uses TRBV5-4 and TRBJ1-4, with D perhaps matching TRBD1 (6 bases). CDR1 is SGHNT and CDR2 is YYREEE in the germline V gene (reference sequence). The CDR3 runs to 15 residues. V was cut by 6 bases and J by 7 bases, with 19 bases left in between. CDR3: CASTDQGISGEKLFF. CDR3 bases: TGTGCCAGCACTGACCAGGGGATTTCTGGTGAAAAACTGTTTTTT.

This clone appeared a few times. The V call is TRBV6-2 or TRBV6-3, the J call TRBJ2-7, with D perhaps matching TRBD2 (5 bases). This CDR3 is 16 amino acids long. Germline V CDR1 and CDR2: MNHEY, SVGEGT. The V and J ends lost 0 bases and 0 bases respectively, with 12 bases between them. CDR3 DNA: TGTGCCAGCAGTTACTCGAATCTAGCTAGCTCCTACGAGCAGTACTTC. It encodes CASSYSNLASSYEQYF.